This T cell receptor beta chain was obtained from a study of CD8+CD57+ T cells in acquired aplastic anemia (dated 2018 in TCRdb). A note on the overall study: A mean of 3.2 ug of DNA, ranging from roughly 0.19 to 27.4 ug, was extracted from sorted CD4+ and CD8+ cells. For healthy donor samples, the average read count was around 9.8 million for CD4+ cells and 11.0 million for CD8+ cells.

Trimming costs V 1 base and J 1 base, and their ends lie 10 bases apart. From the cysteine through the phenylalanine, the CDR3 covers 15 amino acids. Only the CDR3 region is kept as DNA, spanning 45 bases read in frame from base 1. CDR1 and CDR2 were assigned from the germline V gene as SNHLY and FYNNEI. Beyond this particular receptor, the publication reports: Around 30 CD8+ CDR3 sequences were found to be shared between patients and controls, but these sequences appeared to be highly expressed in patients and within the immunodominant clones of the patients. Between patients and healthy controls, no significant difference in CD8+ Simpson's diversity was found (P=0.060).

In the study, sorted CD4+ and CD8+ blood T cells from patients with severe aplastic anemia and from healthy subjects underwent deep sequencing of TCR repertoires. Ficoll-Paque density gradient centrifugation was used to isolate peripheral blood mononuclear cells. Before DNA extraction, CD4+ and CD8+ T cells were sorted by FACS or by magnetic beads. Profiling of TCR beta VDJ combinations and CDR3 sequences used genomic DNA as the template. An Illumina HiSeq 2000 was used for TCR repertoire sequencing. Concerning the study's data processing: Repertoire assessment relied on Simpson's diversity index, CDR3 size and DJ length profiles, and TRBV/TRBJ rearrangement plots. The immunodominant clone was defined as the most abundant DNA sequence in deep sequencing data. CDR3 amino acid sequences were checked for sharing across subjects and were also compared against the VDJdb database and published repertoires. Using fastp at Q25 and MiXCR, TCRdb reprocessed the public reads and kept productive beta chains. Rows with a matching CDR3 protein are joined into one entry that keeps the most common DNA and genes. In this record, the V and J calls reflect TCRdb's handling and not the investigators' own analysis. The table for this sample lists some 190,000 distinct CDR3 sequences; approximately 49% of them were counted only once. Under 3.5% of the sample is held by the ten biggest clonotypes.

This clonotype has a single count. It has no known antigen specificity. No much larger clone is present one base from it, and per-base qualities are unavailable. Just one read gives weak support. This chain joins TRBV2 to TRBJ1-1; no D gene call is confident. The sample taken for sequencing was sorted CD4+, CD8+, or CD8+CD57+ T cells (not recorded which) from PBMCs. The sequence came from a human donor in good health. The nucleotide sequence reads as follows: TGTGCCAGCAGTGAAGTGGCAGAGCGGAACACTGAAGCTTTCTTT. Translated, this gives CASSEVAERNTEAFF.